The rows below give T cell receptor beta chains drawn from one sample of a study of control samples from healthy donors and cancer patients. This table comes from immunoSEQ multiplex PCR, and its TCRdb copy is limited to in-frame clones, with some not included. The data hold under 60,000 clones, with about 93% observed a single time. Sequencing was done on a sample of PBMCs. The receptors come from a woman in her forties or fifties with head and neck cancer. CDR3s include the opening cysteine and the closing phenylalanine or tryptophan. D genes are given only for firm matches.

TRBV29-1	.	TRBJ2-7	CSVEELGGYEQYF	TGCAGCGTTGAAGAATTGGGCGGCTACGAGCAGTACTTC
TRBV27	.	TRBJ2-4	CASSPTESGRNIQYF	TGTGCCAGCAGTCCTACTGAGTCCGGGAGAAACATTCAGTACTTC
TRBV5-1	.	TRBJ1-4	CASSLRVPEEKLFF	TGCGCCAGCAGCTTGCGGGTCCCGGAGGAAAAACTGTTTTTT
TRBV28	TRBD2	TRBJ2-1	CASSLTTSGRDEQFF	TGTGCCAGCAGTTTAACGACTAGCGGGAGGGATGAGCAGTTCTTC
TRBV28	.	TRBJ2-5	CASTQPQARETQYF	TGTGCCAGCACCCAACCACAGGCTCGAGAGACCCAGTACTTC
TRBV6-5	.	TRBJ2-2	CASSTGTGELFF	TGTGCCAGCAGTACGGGCACCGGGGAGCTGTTTTTT
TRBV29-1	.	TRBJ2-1	CSVEGGTSYNEQFF	TGCAGCGTTGAGGGGGGTACTTCCTACAATGAGCAGTTCTTC
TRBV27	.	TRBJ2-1	CASSSPLTGYNEQFF	TGTGCCAGCAGTTCACCACTTACAGGTTACAATGAGCAGTTCTTC
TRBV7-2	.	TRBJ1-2	CASSLEWELGNGYTF	TGTGCCAGCAGCTTAGAATGGGAATTAGGAAATGGCTACACCTTC
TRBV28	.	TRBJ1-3	CASSLWGPRNTIYF	TGTGCCAGCAGTTTATGGGGTCCGAGAAACACCATATATTTT
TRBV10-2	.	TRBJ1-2	CASSEDTNNYGYTF	TGCGCCAGCAGTGAGGACACTAATAACTATGGCTACACCTTC
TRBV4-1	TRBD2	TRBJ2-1	CASSQPYKREKGHNEQFF	TGCGCCAGCAGCCAACCTTACAAGCGGGAGAAGGGACACAATGAGCAGTTCTTC
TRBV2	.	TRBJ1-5	CASSEVGRNQPQHF	TGTGCCAGCAGTGAAGTTGGCAGGAATCAGCCCCAGCATTTT